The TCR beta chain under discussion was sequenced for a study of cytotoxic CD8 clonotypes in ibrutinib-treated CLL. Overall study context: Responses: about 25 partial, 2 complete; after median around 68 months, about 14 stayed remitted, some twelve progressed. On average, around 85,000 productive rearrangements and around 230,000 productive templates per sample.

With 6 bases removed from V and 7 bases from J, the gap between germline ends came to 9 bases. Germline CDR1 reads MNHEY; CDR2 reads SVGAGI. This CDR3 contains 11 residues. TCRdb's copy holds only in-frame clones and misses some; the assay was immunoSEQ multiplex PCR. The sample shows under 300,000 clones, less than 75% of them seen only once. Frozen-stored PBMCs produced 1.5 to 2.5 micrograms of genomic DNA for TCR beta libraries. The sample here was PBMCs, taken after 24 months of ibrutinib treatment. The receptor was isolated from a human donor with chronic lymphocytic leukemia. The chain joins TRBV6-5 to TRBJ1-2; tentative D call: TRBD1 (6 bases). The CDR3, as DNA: TGTGCCAGCAGCCTAGGGGGTGGCTACACCTTC. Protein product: CASSLGGGYTF.